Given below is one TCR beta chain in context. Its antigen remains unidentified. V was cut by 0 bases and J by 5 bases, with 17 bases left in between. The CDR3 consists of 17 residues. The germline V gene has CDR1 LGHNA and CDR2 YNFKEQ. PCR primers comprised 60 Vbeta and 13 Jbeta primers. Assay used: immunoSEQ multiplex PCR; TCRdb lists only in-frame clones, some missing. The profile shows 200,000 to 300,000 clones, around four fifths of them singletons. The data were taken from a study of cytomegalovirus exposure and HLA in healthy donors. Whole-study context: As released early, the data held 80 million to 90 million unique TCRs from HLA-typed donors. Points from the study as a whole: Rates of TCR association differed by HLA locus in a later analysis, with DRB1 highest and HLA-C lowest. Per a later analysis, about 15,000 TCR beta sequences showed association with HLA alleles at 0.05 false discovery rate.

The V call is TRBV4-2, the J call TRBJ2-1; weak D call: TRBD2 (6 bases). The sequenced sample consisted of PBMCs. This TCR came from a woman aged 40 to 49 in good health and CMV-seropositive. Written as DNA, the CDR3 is TGTGCCAGCAGCCAAGATTGGGGTAGCGGAAAAAACAATGAGCAGTTCTTC. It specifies CASSQDWGSGKNNEQFF.